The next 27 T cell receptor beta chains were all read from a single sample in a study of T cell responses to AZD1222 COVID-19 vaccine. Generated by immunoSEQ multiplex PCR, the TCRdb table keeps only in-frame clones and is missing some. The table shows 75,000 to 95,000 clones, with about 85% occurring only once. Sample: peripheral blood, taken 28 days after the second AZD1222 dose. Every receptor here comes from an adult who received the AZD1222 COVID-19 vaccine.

The CDR3 DNA reads TGTGCCAGTAGTGACAGGGGGATTGGTGGCTACACCTTC. It is translated as CASSDRGIGGYTF. The chain joins TRBV19 to TRBJ1-2; 9 bases are shared with TRBD1. Trimming removed 5 bases from V and 7 bases from J; junction bases left unmatched: 5. Germline-derived CDR1 and CDR2 are LNHDA and SQIVND (reference sequence). This CDR3 region has 13 residues.

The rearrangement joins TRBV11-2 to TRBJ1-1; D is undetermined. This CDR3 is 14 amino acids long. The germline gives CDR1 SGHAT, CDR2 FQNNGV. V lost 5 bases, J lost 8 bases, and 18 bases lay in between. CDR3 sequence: CASSRTTEGIEAFF. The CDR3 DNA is TGTGCCAGCAGCCGCACAACAGAGGGAATCGAAGCTTTCTTT. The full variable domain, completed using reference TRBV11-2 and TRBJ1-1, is EAGVAQSPRYKIIEKRQSVAFWCNPISGHATLYWYQQILGQGPKLLIQFQNNGVVDDSQLPKDRFSAERLKGVDSTLKIQPAKLEDSAVYLCASSRTTEGIEAFFGQGTRLTVV.

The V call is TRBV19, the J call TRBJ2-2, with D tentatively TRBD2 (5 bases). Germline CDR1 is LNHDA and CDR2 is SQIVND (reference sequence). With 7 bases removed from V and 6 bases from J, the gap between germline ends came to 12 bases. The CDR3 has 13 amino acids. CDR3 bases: TGTGCCAGTATCGGGGTTAGGCCCGGGGAGCTGTTTTTT. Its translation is CASIGVRPGELFF.

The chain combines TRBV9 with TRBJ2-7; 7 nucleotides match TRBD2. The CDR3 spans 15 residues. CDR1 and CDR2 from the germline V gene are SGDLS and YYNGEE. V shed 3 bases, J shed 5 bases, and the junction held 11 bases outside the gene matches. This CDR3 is CASSAQAGSGDEQYF. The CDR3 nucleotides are TGTGCCAGCAGCGCACAGGCGGGGAGCGGGGACGAGCAGTACTTC.

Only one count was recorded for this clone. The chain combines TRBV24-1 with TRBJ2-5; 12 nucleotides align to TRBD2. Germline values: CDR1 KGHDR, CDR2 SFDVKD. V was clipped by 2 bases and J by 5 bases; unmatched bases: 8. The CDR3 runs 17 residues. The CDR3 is CATSDSLAGGPWETQYF. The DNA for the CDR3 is TGTGCCACCAGTGATTCTCTAGCGGGAGGGCCTTGGGAGACCCAGTACTTC.

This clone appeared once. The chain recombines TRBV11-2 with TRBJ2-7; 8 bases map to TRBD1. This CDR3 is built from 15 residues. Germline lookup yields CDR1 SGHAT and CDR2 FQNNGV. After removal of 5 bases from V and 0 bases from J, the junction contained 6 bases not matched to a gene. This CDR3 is CASSTHRGSSYEQYF. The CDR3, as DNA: TGTGCCAGCAGCACTCACAGGGGGAGCTCCTACGAGCAGTACTTC. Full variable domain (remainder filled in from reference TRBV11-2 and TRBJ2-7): EAGVAQSPRYKIIEKRQSVAFWCNPISGHATLYWYQQILGQGPKLLIQFQNNGVVDDSQLPKDRFSAERLKGVDSTLKIQPAKLEDSAVYLCASSTHRGSSYEQYFGPGTRLTVT.

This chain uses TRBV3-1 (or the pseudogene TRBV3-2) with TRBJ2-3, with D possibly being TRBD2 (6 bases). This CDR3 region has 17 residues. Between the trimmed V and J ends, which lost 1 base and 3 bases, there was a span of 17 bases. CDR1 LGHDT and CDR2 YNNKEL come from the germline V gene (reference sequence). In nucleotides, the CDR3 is TGTGCCAGCAGCCAAGGACGGGGAGCGGGCCCTACAGATACGCAGTATTTT. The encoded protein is CASSQGRGAGPTDTQYF.

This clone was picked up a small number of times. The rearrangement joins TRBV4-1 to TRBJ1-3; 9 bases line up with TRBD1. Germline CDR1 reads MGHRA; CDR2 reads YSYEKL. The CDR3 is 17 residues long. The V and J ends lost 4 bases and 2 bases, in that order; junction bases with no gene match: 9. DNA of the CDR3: TGCGCCAGCAGCCCTAGGACAGGGGAAAACACTGGAAACACCATATATTTT. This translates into CASSPRTGENTGNTIYF.

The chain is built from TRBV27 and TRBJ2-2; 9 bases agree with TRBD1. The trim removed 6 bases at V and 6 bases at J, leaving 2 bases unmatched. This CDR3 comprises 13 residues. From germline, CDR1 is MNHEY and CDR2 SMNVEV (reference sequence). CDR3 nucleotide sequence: TGTGCCAGCAGGACAGGGGGACCCGGGGAGCTGTTTTTT. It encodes CASRTGGPGELFF.

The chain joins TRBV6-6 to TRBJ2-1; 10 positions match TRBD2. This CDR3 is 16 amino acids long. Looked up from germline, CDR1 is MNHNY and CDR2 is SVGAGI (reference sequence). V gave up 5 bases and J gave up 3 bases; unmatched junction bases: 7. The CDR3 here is CASSQWTSGSYNEQFF. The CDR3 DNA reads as TGTGCCAGCAGTCAATGGACTAGCGGAAGCTACAATGAGCAGTTCTTC.

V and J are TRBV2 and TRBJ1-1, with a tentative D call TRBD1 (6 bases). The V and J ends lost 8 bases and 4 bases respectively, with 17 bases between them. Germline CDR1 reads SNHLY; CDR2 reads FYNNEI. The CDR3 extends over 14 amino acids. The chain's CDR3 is CASLQGSESTEAFF. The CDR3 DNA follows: TGTGCCAGCCTACAGGGCTCGGAGTCCACTGAAGCTTTCTTT.

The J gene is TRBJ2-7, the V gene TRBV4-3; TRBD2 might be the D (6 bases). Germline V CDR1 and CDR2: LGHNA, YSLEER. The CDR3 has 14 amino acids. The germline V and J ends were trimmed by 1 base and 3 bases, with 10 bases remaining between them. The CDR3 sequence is CASSQVLASYEQYF. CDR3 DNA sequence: TGCGCCAGCAGCCAAGTGCTAGCGAGCTACGAGCAGTACTTC.

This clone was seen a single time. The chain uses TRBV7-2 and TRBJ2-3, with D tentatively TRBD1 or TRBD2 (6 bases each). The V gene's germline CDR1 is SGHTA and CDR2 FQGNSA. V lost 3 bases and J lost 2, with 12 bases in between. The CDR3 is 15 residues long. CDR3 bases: TGTGCCAGCAGCTTCCAGGGGACTGACACAGATACGCAGTATTTT. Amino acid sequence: CASSFQGTDTDTQYF.

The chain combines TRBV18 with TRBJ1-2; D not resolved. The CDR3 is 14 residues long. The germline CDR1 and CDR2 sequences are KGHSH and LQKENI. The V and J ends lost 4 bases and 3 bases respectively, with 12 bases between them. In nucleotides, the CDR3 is TGTGCCAGCTCACGTAAGAACCTGGACTATGGCTACACCTTC. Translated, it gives CASSRKNLDYGYTF.

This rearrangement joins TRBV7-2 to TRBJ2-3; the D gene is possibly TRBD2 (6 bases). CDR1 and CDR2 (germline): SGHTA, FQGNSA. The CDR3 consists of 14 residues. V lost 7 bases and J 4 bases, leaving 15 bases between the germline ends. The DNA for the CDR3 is TGTGCCAGCAAACGGGAGAATAGGGCAGATACGCAGTATTTT. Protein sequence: CASKRENRADTQYF.

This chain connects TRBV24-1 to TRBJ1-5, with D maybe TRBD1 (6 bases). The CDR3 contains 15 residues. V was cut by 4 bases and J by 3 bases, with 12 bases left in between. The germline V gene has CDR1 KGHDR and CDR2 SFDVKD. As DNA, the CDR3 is TGTGCCACCAGTGAAACAGGGTCGCTCAATCAGCCCCAGCATTTT. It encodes CATSETGSLNQPQHF.

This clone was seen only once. The CDR3 DNA is TGTGCCAGCAGCTTTGACAGGGACTATGGCTACACCTTC. Translating it yields CASSFDRDYGYTF. The rearrangement joins TRBV5-4 to TRBJ1-2; TRBD1 matches at 7 bases. J was trimmed by 3 bases and V by 2 bases; bases with no gene match: 1. The CDR3 has 13 amino acids. Germline V gene lookup returns CDR1 SGHNT and CDR2 YYREEE (reference sequence). The full variable domain, with the rest looked up from reference TRBV5-4 and TRBJ1-2, is ETGVTQSPTHLIKTRGQQVTLRCSSQSGHNTVSWYQQALGQGPQFIFQYYREEENGRGNFPPRFSGLQFPNYSSELNVNALELDDSALYLCASSFDRDYGYTFGSGTRLTVV.

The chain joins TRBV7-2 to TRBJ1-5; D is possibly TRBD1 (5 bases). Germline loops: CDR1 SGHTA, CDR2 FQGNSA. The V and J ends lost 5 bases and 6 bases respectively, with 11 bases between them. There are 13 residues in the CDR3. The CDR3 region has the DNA TGTGCCAGCAGCGTCCAGGGAGGTCAGCCCCAGCATTTT. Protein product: CASSVQGGQPQHF. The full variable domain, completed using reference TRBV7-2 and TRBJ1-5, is GAGVSQSPSNKVTEKGKDVELRCDPISGHTALYWYRQSLGQGLEFLIYFQGNSAPDKSGLPSDRFSAERTGGSVSTLTIQRTQQEDSAVYLCASSVQGGQPQHFGDGTRLSIL.

The CDR3 reads CASSIRDPTDTQYF. CDR3 nucleotides: TGTGCCAGCAGCATCCGGGACCCCACAGATACGCAGTATTTT. The V gene is TRBV9, the J gene TRBJ2-3; TRBD1 or TRBD2 may be the D gene (5 bases each). V gave up 4 bases and J gave up 2 bases, with 11 bases separating them. The CDR3 covers 14 residues. Per the germline V gene, CDR1 is SGDLS and CDR2 is YYNGEE.

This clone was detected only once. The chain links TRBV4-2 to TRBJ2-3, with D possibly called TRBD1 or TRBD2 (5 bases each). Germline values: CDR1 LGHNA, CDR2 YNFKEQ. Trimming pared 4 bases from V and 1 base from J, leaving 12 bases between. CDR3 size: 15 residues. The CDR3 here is CASSPQGAGTDTQYF. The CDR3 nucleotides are TGTGCCAGCAGCCCCCAGGGAGCCGGCACAGATACGCAGTATTTT.

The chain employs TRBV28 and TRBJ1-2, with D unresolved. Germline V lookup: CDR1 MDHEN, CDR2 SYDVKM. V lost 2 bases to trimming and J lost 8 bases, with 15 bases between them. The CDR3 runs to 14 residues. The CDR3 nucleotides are TGTGCCAGCAGTTTAAGTAGGGCACTGTCGGGCTACACCTTC. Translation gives CASSLSRALSGYTF.

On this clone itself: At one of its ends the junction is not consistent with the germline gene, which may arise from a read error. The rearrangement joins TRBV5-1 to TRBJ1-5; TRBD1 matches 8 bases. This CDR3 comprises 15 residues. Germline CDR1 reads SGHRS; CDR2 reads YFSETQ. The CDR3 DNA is TGCGCCAGCAGTTTGGCAGGGGGCCTCAATCAGCCCCAGCATTTT. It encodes CASSLAGGLNQPQHF.

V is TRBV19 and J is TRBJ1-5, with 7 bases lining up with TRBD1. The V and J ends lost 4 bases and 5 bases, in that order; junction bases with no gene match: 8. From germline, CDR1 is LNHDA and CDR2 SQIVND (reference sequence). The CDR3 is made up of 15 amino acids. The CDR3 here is CASSTVQGTYQPQHF. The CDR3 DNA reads TGTGCCAGTAGTACAGTACAGGGGACATATCAGCCCCAGCATTTT.

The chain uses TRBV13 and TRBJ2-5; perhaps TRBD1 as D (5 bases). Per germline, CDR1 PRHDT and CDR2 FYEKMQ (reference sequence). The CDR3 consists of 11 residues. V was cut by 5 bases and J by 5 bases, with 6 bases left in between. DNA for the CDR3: TGTGCCAGCAGCGCAGGGGAGACCCAGTACTTC. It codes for CASSAGETQYF.

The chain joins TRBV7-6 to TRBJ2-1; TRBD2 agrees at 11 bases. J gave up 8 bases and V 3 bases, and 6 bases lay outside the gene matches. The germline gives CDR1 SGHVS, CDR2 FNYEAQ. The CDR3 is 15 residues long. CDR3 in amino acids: CASSLLAGGRDEQFF. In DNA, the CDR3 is TGTGCCAGCAGCTTGCTAGCGGGAGGCCGCGATGAGCAGTTCTTC.

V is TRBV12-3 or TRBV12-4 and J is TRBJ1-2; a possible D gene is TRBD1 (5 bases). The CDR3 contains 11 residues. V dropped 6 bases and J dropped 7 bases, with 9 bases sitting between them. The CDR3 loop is CASSQGGGYTF. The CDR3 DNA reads TGTGCCAGCAGCCAGGGCGGTGGCTACACCTTC.

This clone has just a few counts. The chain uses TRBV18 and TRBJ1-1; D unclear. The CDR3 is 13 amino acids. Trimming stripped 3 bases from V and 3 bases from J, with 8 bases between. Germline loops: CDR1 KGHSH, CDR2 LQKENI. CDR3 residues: CASSPAGDTEAFF. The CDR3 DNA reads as TGTGCCAGCTCACCGGCCGGGGACACTGAAGCTTTCTTT.